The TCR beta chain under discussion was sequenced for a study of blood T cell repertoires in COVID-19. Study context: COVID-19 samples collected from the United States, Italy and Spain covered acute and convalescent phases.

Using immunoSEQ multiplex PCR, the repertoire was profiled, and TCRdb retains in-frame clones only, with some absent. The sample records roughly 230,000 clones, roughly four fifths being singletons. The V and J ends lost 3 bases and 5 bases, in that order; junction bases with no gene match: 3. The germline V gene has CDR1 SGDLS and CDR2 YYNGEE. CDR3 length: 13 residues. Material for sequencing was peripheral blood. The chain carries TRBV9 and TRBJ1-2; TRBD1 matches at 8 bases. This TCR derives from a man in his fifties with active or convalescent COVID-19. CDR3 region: CASSGGQGYGYTF. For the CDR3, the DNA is TGTGCCAGCAGCGGCGGACAGGGTTATGGCTACACCTTC.